Here is one TCR beta chain with its context. Its antigen remains unidentified. TCRdb passed the reads through MiXCR, listing each CDR3 protein once. This sample has a few hundred thousand distinct CDR3 sequences, with roughly an eighth found just once. From germline, CDR1 is SGHDN and CDR2 FVKESK. The CDR3 has 16 amino acids. The germline V and J ends were trimmed by 4 bases and 0 bases, with 15 bases remaining between them. The data derive from a study of T cell repertoires in cytomegalovirus infection. Overall study results and limits: What dominated the ex vivo response were HLA-C-restricted CMV-specific TCR beta clonotypes.

The receptor was derived from a human donor in good health (CMV status not recorded). Some clones in this sample may be carry-over from other donors' samples. The chain links TRBV14 to TRBJ1-1; D is unclear. Input material: PBMCs. The CDR3 DNA is TGTGCCAGCAGCCCGAATAGTGGGAGAATGAACACTGAAGCTTTCTTT. This codes for CASSPNSGRMNTEAFF.